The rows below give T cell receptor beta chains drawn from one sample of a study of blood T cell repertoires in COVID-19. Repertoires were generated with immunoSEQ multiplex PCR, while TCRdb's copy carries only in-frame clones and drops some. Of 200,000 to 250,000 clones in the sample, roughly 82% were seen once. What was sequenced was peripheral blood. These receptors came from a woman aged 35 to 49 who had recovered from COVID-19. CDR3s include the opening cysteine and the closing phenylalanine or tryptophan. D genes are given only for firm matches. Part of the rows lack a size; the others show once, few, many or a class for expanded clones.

CDR3nt: TGTGCCTGGGGGGCTGCCGGGGAGCTGTTTTTT; CDR3aa: CAWGAAGELFF; j_gene: TRBJ2-2; d_gene: NA; v_gene: TRBV30; abundance: NA
CDR3nt: TGTGCCAGCAGCGTGAGCGGGGACCCGTACAATGAGCAGTTCTTC; CDR3aa: CASSVSGDPYNEQFF; j_gene: TRBJ2-1; d_gene: TRBD2; v_gene: TRBV9; abundance: NA
CDR3nt: TGTGCCAGCAGCGCGACCTTCGGGGTAGCGGTTTACGAGCAGTACTTC; CDR3aa: CASSATFGVAVYEQYF; j_gene: TRBJ2-7; d_gene: NA; v_gene: TRBV28; abundance: NA
CDR3nt: TGTGCCAGCAGCAAAACAGGGGCCCCTAATGAAAAACTGTTTTTT; CDR3aa: CASSKTGAPNEKLFF; j_gene: TRBJ1-4; d_gene: TRBD1; v_gene: TRBV5-8; abundance: NA
CDR3nt: TGTGCCAGCAGTTTGGCCGCAACTAATGAAAAACTGTTTTTT; CDR3aa: CASSLAATNEKLFF; j_gene: TRBJ1-4; d_gene: NA; v_gene: TRBV27; abundance: NA
CDR3nt: TGTGCCAGCAGTTTTGCGGGGGAAGAGACCCAGTACTTC; CDR3aa: CASSFAGEETQYF; j_gene: TRBJ2-5; d_gene: TRBD2; v_gene: TRBV12-3/TRBV12-4; abundance: NA
CDR3nt: TGTGCCAGCAGCTGGACGCAGGGGGCGCAGGGCTACACCTTC; CDR3aa: CASSWTQGAQGYTF; j_gene: TRBJ1-2; d_gene: TRBD1; v_gene: TRBV7-2; abundance: NA
CDR3nt: TGTGCCAGCAGTCCCCAAAGCGGGACTAGCGTGCTAGGGACCCAGTACTTC; CDR3aa: CASSPQSGTSVLGTQYF; j_gene: TRBJ2-5; d_gene: TRBD2; v_gene: TRBV27; abundance: NA
CDR3nt: TGTGCCAGCAGCACAGCCGCCCCAGTATTCAGGGGGCTGAGGGTGGTTAACTATGGCTACACCTTC; CDR3aa: CASSTAAPVFRGLRVVNYGYTF; j_gene: TRBJ1-2; d_gene: TRBD1; v_gene: TRBV3-1/TRBV3-2; abundance: NA
CDR3nt: TGTGCCACCAGTGGAGTCGGGGCCTACAATGAGCAGTTCTTC; CDR3aa: CATSGVGAYNEQFF; j_gene: TRBJ2-1; d_gene: NA; v_gene: TRBV24-1; abundance: few
CDR3nt: TGCAGCGCCGAAGGTGGCAGCGTCTACGAGCAGTACTTC; CDR3aa: CSAEGGSVYEQYF; j_gene: TRBJ2-7; d_gene: NA; v_gene: TRBV29-1; abundance: NA
CDR3nt: TGTGCCAGCTCACCAGCTTTACTAGCGGGCTCCTACGAGCAGTACTTC; CDR3aa: CASSPALLAGSYEQYF; j_gene: TRBJ2-7; d_gene: TRBD2; v_gene: TRBV18; abundance: NA
CDR3nt: TGTGCCAGCAGCCAACTGGCGGGGGGGACAACCCGCACAGATACGCAGTATTTT; CDR3aa: CASSQLAGGTTRTDTQYF; j_gene: TRBJ2-3; d_gene: TRBD2; v_gene: TRBV11-3; abundance: NA
CDR3nt: TGTGCCAGCAGCTACGTTACAGGTAGCTCCTACGAGCAGTACTTC; CDR3aa: CASSYVTGSSYEQYF; j_gene: TRBJ2-7; d_gene: NA; v_gene: TRBV5-6; abundance: NA
CDR3nt: TGTGCCAGCTACCCTTTCGGCGGTGCCTACGAGCAGTACTTC; CDR3aa: CASYPFGGAYEQYF; j_gene: TRBJ2-7; d_gene: NA; v_gene: TRBV6-5; abundance: NA
CDR3nt: TGTGCCAGCAGTTACAGGGGTTATAGTGAGCAGTTCTTC; CDR3aa: CASSYRGYSEQFF; j_gene: TRBJ2-1; d_gene: NA; v_gene: TRBV6-2/TRBV6-3; abundance: NA
CDR3nt: TGTGCCAGCAGCTTCATGCAGGTCTGGACTGAAGCTTTCTTT; CDR3aa: CASSFMQVWTEAFF; j_gene: TRBJ1-1; d_gene: NA; v_gene: TRBV7-9; abundance: NA
CDR3nt: TGTGCCAGCTCACCGAGCGGGGGCATCTCTGGGGCCAACGTCCTGACTTTC; CDR3aa: CASSPSGGISGANVLTF; j_gene: TRBJ2-6; d_gene: TRBD2; v_gene: TRBV18; abundance: NA
CDR3nt: TGTGCCAGTAGTGATAGCGGGGGGGCCACCGGGGAGCTGTTTTTT; CDR3aa: CASSDSGGATGELFF; j_gene: TRBJ2-2; d_gene: TRBD2; v_gene: TRBV19; abundance: NA
CDR3nt: TGTGCCAGCAGTAGCGGGGGGGATTTTTTTGAGACCCAGTACTTC; CDR3aa: CASSSGGDFFETQYF; j_gene: TRBJ2-5; d_gene: TRBD2; v_gene: TRBV28; abundance: once
CDR3nt: TGCGCCAGCAGCTCACCCGGGACAGGGGACGAGCAGTACTTC; CDR3aa: CASSSPGTGDEQYF; j_gene: TRBJ2-7; d_gene: TRBD1; v_gene: TRBV5-1; abundance: NA